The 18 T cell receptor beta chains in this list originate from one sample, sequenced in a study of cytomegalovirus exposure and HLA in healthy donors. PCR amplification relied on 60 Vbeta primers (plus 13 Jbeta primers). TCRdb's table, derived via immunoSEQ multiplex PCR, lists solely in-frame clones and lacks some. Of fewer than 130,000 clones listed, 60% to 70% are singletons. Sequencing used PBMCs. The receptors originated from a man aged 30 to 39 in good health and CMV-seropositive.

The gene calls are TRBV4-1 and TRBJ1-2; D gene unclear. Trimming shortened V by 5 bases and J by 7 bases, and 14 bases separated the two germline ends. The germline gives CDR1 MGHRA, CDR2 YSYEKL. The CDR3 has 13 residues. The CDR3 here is CASSTGSPSGYTF. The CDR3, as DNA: TGCGCCAGCAGCACCGGGAGCCCGAGTGGCTACACCTTC.

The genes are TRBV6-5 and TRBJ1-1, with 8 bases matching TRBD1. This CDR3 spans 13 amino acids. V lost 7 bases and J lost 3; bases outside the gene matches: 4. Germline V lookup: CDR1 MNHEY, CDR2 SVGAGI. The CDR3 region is CASIQGADTEAFF. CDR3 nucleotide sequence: TGTGCCAGCATCCAGGGGGCTGACACTGAAGCTTTCTTT.

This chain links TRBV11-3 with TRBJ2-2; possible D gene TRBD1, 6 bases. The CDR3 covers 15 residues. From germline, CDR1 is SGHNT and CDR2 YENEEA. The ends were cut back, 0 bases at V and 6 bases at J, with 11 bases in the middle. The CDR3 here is CASSLDQGLAGELFF. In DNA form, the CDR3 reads TGTGCCAGCAGCTTAGATCAGGGGCTGGCCGGGGAGCTGTTTTTT.

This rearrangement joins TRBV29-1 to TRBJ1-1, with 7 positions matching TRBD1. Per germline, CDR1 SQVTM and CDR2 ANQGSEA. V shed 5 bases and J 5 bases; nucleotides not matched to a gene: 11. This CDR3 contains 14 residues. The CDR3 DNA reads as TGCAGCGTTTCAAAGACAGGGATTCAAACTGAAGCTTTCTTT. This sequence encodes CSVSKTGIQTEAFF.

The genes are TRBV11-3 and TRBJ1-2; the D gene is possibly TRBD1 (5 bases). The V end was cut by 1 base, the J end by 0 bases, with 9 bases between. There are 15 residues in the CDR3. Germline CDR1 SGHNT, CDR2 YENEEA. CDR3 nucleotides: TGTGCCAGCAGCTTAGGTACAGGAGCTAACTATGGCTACACCTTC. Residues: CASSLGTGANYGYTF.

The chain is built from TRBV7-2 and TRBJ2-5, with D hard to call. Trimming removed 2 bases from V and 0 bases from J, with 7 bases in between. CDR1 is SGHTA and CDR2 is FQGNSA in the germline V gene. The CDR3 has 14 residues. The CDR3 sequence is CASSLTTYQETQYF. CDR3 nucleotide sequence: TGTGCCAGCAGCTTAACTACATACCAAGAGACCCAGTACTTC.

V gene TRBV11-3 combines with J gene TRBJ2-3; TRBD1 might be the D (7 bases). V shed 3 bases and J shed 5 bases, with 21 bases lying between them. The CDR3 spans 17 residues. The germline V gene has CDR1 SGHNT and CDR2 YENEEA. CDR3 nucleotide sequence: TGTGCCAGCAGCTTCCAAATTTACAGGGGAGGTAAAGATACGCAGTATTTT. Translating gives CASSFQIYRGGKDTQYF. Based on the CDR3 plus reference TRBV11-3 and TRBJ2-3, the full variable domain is EAGVVQSPRYKIIEKKQPVAFWCNPISGHNTLYWYLQNLGQGPELLIRYENEEAVDDSQLPKDRFSAERLKGVDSTLKIQPAELGDSAVYLCASSFQIYRGGKDTQYFGPGTRLTVL.

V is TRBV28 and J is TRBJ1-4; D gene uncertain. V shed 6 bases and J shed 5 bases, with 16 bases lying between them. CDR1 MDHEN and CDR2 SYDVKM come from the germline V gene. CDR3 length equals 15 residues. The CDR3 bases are TGTGCCAGCAGCTCCGAGGGAGGGAGGAATGAAAAACTGTTTTTT. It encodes CASSSEGGRNEKLFF.

The DNA for the CDR3 is TGTGCCAGCAGTGAACCTACGACAGGGATCGGTGGCTACACCTTC. Its protein is CASSEPTTGIGGYTF. The chain has TRBV6-1 and TRBJ1-2; 7 bases map to TRBD1. Germline V gene lookup returns CDR1 MNHNS and CDR2 SASEGT. V shed 2 bases and J 7 bases; nucleotides not matched to a gene: 10. The CDR3 extends over 15 amino acids.

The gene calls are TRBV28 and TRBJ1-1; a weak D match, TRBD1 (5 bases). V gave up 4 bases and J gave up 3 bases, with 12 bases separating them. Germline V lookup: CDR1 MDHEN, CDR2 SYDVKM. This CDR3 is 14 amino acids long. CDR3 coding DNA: TGTGCCAGCAGTTACGTTGGGGGGGACACTGAAGCTTTCTTT. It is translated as CASSYVGGDTEAFF.

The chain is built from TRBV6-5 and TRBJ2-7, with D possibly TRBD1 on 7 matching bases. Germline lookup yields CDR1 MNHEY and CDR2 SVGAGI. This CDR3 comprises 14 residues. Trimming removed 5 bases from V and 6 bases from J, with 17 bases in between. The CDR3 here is CASSAGPGGSEQYF. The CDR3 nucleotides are TGTGCCAGCAGTGCGGGACCAGGGGGTAGCGAGCAGTACTTC.

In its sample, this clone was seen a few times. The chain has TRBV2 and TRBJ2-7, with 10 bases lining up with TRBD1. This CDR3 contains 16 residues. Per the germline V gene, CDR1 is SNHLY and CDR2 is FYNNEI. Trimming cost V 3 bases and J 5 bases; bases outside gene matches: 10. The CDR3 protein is CASSDLGTGVLHEQYF. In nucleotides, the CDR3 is TGTGCCAGCAGTGATCTAGGGACAGGGGTTCTCCACGAGCAGTACTTC.

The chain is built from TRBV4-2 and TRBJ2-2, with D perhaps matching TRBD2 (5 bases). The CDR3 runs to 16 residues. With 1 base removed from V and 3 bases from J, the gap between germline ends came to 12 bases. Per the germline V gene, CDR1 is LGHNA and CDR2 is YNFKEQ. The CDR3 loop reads CASSQVTGWYTGELFF. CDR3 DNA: TGTGCCAGCAGCCAAGTCACGGGGTGGTACACCGGGGAGCTGTTTTTT.

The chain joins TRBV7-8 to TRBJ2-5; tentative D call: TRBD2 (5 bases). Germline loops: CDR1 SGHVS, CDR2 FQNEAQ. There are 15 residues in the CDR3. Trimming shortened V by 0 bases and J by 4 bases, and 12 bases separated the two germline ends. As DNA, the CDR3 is TGTGCCAGCAGCTTAGCGAGAACTAGTGCAGAGACCCAGTACTTC. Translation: CASSLARTSAETQYF.

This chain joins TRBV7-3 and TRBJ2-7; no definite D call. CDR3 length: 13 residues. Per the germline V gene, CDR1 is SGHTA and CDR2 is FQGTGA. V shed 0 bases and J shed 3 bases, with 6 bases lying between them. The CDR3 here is CASSLTPGYEQYF. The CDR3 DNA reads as TGTGCCAGCAGCTTAACCCCAGGCTACGAGCAGTACTTC.

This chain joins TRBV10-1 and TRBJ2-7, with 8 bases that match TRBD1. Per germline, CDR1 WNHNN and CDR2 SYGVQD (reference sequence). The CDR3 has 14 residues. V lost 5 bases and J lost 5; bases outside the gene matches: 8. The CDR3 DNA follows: TGCGCCAGCAGTTCGGGGGACAGGTTCAACGAGCAGTACTTC. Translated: CASSSGDRFNEQYF.

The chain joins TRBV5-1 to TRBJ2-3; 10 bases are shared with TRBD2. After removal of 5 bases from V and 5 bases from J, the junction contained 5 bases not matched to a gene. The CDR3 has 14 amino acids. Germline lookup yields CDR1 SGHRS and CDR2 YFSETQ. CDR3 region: CASSPAGGGDTQYF. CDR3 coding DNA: TGCGCCAGCAGTCCAGCGGGGGGGGGAGATACGCAGTATTTT.

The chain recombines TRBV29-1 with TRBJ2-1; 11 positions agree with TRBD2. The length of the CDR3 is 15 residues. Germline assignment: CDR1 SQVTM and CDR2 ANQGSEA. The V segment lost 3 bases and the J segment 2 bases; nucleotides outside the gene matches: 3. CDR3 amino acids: CSVEGLAVTYNEQFF. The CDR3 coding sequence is TGCAGCGTTGAGGGACTAGCGGTTACCTACAATGAGCAGTTCTTC.